A single sample is the source of the 18 T cell receptor beta chains below, sequenced in a study of regulatory T cells in long-lasting Graves disease. In building TCR beta libraries, iRepertoire HTBI primers were used together with Arm-PCR of CDR3 regions. TCRdb redid the calling of the multiplex PCR reads with MiXCR, one entry per CDR3 protein. The sample gives around 400,000 distinct CDR3 sequences, 12% of which show up once; 15% to 20% is in the top ten. The time point was: newly diagnosed GD, antithyroid drugs for less than 3 months. The TCR library used RNA extracted from PBMCs. This sample also appeared in a second study, on T cells in Graves' hyperthyroidism and ophthalmopathy.

The sequencing used peripheral blood mononuclear cells (PBMCs), collected at new diagnosis, from a patient treated with antithyroid drugs. These receptors were collected from a woman aged 18 to 35 with Graves disease.

This clonotype was seen ten or more times. The chain carries TRBV7-2 and TRBJ1-2; 8 nucleotides match TRBD1. Trimming took 1 base from V and 7 from J; bases not matched to a gene: 5. CDR1 is SGHTA and CDR2 is FQGNSA in the germline V gene. CDR3 length equals 14 residues. The CDR3 loop is CASSLGQGQFGYTF. Written as DNA, the CDR3 is TGTGCCAGCAGCTTAGGACAGGGGCAATTTGGCTACACCTTC.

The V gene is TRBV6-1, the J gene TRBJ2-5, with 13 nucleotides matching TRBD2. Per the germline V gene, CDR1 is MNHNS and CDR2 is SASEGT. Losses at the gene ends were 5 bases for V and 5 bases for J; bases not matched to a gene: 8. CDR3 length: 16 residues. Written as DNA, the CDR3 is TGTGCCAGCAGTCCTCGGACTAGCGGGGGTAGCGAGACCCAGTACTTC. Protein sequence: CASSPRTSGGSETQYF.

This clonotype appeared many times. The chain links TRBV7-2 to TRBJ2-2, with TRBD2 matching over 11 bases. Germline loops: CDR1 SGHTA, CDR2 FQGNSA. V lost 8 bases and J lost 7; bases outside the gene matches: 6. The CDR3 consists of 14 residues. The DNA of the CDR3 is TGTGCCAGCGGACTAGCGGGTAGTGACGGGGAGCTGTTTTTT. It is translated as CASGLAGSDGELFF.

Only a few counts were recorded for this clonotype. The chain recombines TRBV7-3 with TRBJ2-3; 8 bases are a match to TRBD2. The V gene end was trimmed by 5 bases and the J gene end by 5 bases; junction bases not matched to a gene: 6. CDR1 is SGHTA and CDR2 is FQGTGA in the germline V gene. This CDR3 comprises 14 residues. The CDR3 nucleotides are TGTGCCAGCAGCCCGGGACTAGTTCAAGATACGCAGTATTTT. As protein: CASSPGLVQDTQYF.

This clonotype was seen ten or more times. CDR3 in DNA: TGTGCCAGCAGTGAAATCTGGGGCTACGAGCAGTACTTC. Its protein product is CASSEIWGYEQYF. The chain links TRBV2 to TRBJ2-7; D not certain. The CDR3 is 13 amino acids. V was cut by 2 bases and J by 3 bases, with 8 bases left in between. Germline V gives CDR1 SNHLY, CDR2 FYNNEI.

This clonotype was seen ten or more times. V is TRBV6-4 and J is TRBJ2-2; 9 bases match TRBD2. This CDR3 spans 18 amino acids. V shed 3 bases, J shed 4 bases, and the junction held 12 bases outside the gene matches. From germline, CDR1 is MRHNA and CDR2 SNTAGT. In DNA form, the CDR3 reads TGTGCCAGCAGTGAGGTGGCTAGCGGGAAAGAGGGCACCGGGGAGCTGTTTTTT. Translating it yields CASSEVASGKEGTGELFF.

The V call is TRBV10-3, the J call TRBJ1-5; the match to TRBD1 covers 8 bases. Germline V gene sequence: CDR1 ENHRY, CDR2 SYGVKD. V was pared by 6 bases and J by 7 bases, with 8 bases of the junction left unmatched. The CDR3 is made up of 14 amino acids. For the CDR3, the DNA is TGTGCCATCAGGGAAGGACAGGGCAGCCAGCCCCAGCATTTT. Its protein is CAIREGQGSQPQHF.

This clonotype was found many times. This chain joins TRBV29-1 and TRBJ2-7; 8 bases map to TRBD1. V lost 7 bases to trimming and J lost 5 bases; unmatched junction nucleotides: 10. The CDR3 is 13 amino acids. Germline values: CDR1 SQVTM, CDR2 ANQGSEA. CDR3 coding DNA: TGCAGCGCCGGTCAGGGGGCGCAGCACGAGCAGTACTTC. Protein product: CSAGQGAQHEQYF.

This clonotype has just a few counts. This chain links TRBV7-6 with TRBJ2-5; 7 nucleotides align to TRBD1. The J segment lost 5 bases and the V segment lost 1 base, leaving 10 bases of the junction unmatched. The length of the CDR3 is 16 residues. Germline CDR1 and CDR2: SGHVS and FNYEAQ. The CDR3 DNA reads TGTGCCAGCAGCTTAGAATCTGCCAGGGGGTGGGAGACCCAGTACTTC. Residues: CASSLESARGWETQYF. Combining the CDR3 with reference TRBV7-6 and TRBJ2-5 gives the whole variable domain GAGVSQSPRYKVTKRGQDVALRCDPISGHVSLYWYRQALGQGPEFLTYFNYEAQQDKSGLPNDRFSAERPEGSISTLTIQRTEQRDSAMYRCASSLESARGWETQYFGPGTRLLVL.

Many counts were recorded for this clonotype. The V and J genes are TRBV20-1 and TRBJ2-1; D possibly corresponds to TRBD1 (6 bases). Trimming left V 6 bases short and J 3 bases short, with 15 bases between. Germline V CDR1 and CDR2: DFQATT, SNEGSKA (reference sequence). The CDR3 is 14 residues long. CDR3 sequence reads: CSAINSGVYNEQFF. CDR3 coding DNA: TGCAGTGCCATAAATTCAGGGGTCTACAATGAGCAGTTCTTC.

This clonotype was detected a few times. The chain employs TRBV20-1 and TRBJ2-1, with 12 bases matching TRBD2. Looked up from germline, CDR1 is DFQATT and CDR2 is SNEGSKA (reference sequence). This CDR3 comprises 18 residues. Trimming at V came to 0 bases and at J to 3 bases, leaving 9 bases not matched to a gene. DNA of the CDR3: TGCAGTGCTAGAGATTTTCTAGCGGGAGGGGGATTCTACAATGAGCAGTTCTTC. It translates to CSARDFLAGGGFYNEQFF.

This clonotype has a count of ten or more. J is TRBJ1-1 and V is TRBV30; no reliable D call. The CDR3 runs to 13 residues. V was shortened by 2 bases and J by 0 bases, with 7 bases between the two germline ends. The germline gives CDR1 GTSNPN, CDR2 SVGIG (reference sequence). The CDR3 sequence: CAWSTGVNTEAFF. The CDR3 DNA reads TGTGCCTGGAGTACCGGAGTGAACACTGAAGCTTTCTTT.

The table lists this clonotype with many counts. V is TRBV2 and J is TRBJ2-3; TRBD1 matches at 7 bases. V trimming: 8 bases; J trimming: 2 bases; junction bases outside the gene matches: 19. This CDR3 spans 18 amino acids. Germline V gives CDR1 SNHLY, CDR2 FYNNEI. Written as DNA, the CDR3 is TGTGCCAGCTCCCCGGGGAGTGCCGGGACAGAAAACACAGATACGCAGTATTTT. This translates into CASSPGSAGTENTDTQYF.

This clonotype was observed a handful of times. The chain recombines TRBV20-1 with TRBJ2-3; D call uncertain. Trimming stripped 6 bases from V and 2 bases from J, with 27 bases between. The CDR3 is 18 amino acids. CDR1 and CDR2 from the germline V gene are DFQATT and SNEGSKA (reference sequence). CDR3: CSALTRTKKGINTDTQYF. The DNA of the CDR3 is TGCAGTGCCCTAACACGGACCAAGAAGGGAATAAACACAGATACGCAGTATTTT.

This clonotype was seen repeatedly, ten times or more. The chain is built from TRBV20-1 and TRBJ1-2; D remains unclear. V lost 0 bases and J 3 bases, leaving 11 bases between the germline ends. The CDR3 sequence is 14 residues long. The germline V gene encodes CDR1 DFQATT and CDR2 SNEGSKA (reference sequence). The DNA for the CDR3 is TGCAGTGCTAGAGAGAACAGAGACTACTATGGCTACACCTTC. This translates into CSARENRDYYGYTF.

This clonotype was counted ten times or more. V is TRBV2 and J is TRBJ1-2, with unresolved D. Trimming took 0 bases from V and 4 from J, leaving 3 bases between them. This CDR3 contains 12 residues. Germline CDR1 reads SNHLY; CDR2 reads FYNNEI. The CDR3 loop reads CASSEALYGYTF. Written as DNA, the CDR3 is TGTGCCAGCAGTGAAGCGCTCTATGGCTACACCTTC.

In its sample, this clonotype was seen many times. The V and J genes are TRBV6-1 and TRBJ2-1, with 9 nucleotides matching TRBD2. The CDR3 sequence is 17 residues long. CDR1 and CDR2 (germline): MNHNS, SASEGT. Unmatched junction bases numbered 8, after V lost 5 bases and J lost 0 bases. The CDR3 is CASSNRLAVSSYNEQFF. As DNA, the CDR3 is TGTGCCAGCAGTAACCGACTAGCGGTAAGCTCCTACAATGAGCAGTTCTTC.

This clonotype was counted a few times. The chain carries TRBV29-1 and TRBJ1-2; 7 nucleotides match TRBD1. The CDR3 is made up of 12 amino acids. Germline lookup yields CDR1 SQVTM and CDR2 ANQGSEA. Trimming cost V 5 bases and J 6 bases; bases outside gene matches: 6. This CDR3 reads CSVSKGADGYTF. DNA of the CDR3: TGCAGCGTTTCTAAGGGGGCTGATGGCTACACCTTC. Full variable domain (missing parts from reference TRBV29-1 and TRBJ1-2): SAVISQKPSRDICQRGTSLTIQCQVDSQVTMMFWYRQQPGQSLTLIATANQGSEATYESGFVIDKFPISRPNLTFSTLTVSNMSPEDSSIYLCSVSKGADGYTFGSGTRLTVV.